This T cell receptor (beta chain) originates from a study of blood T cell repertoires in COVID-19. Study details: From the United States, Italy and Spain came samples of acute and convalescent COVID-19. The analysed material was cDNA or gDNA that came from T cells, B-cell-depleted T cells, or PBMCs.

In the source study's methods: The authors estimated nucleated cell counts from reference gene primer amplification. TCRdb's table, derived via immunoSEQ multiplex PCR, lists solely in-frame clones and lacks some. The V and J calls and clone size are taken from that table; D and trimming were inferred from the DNA. The sample has about 120,000 clones, roughly 90% seen once; the top ten hold 7.6%. This CDR3 has 16 residues. Trimming cost V 4 bases and J 0 bases; bases outside gene matches: 6. Germline CDR1 is SGHNT and CDR2 is YYREEE (reference sequence). The sequence derives from a middle-aged man with acute or convalescent COVID-19. Sequencing was done on a sample of peripheral blood. The chain recombines TRBV5-4 with TRBJ2-7; 11 positions agree with TRBD2. CDR3 sequence: CASSLGLAGSSYEQYF. Written as DNA, the CDR3 is TGTGCCAGCAGCCTCGGACTAGCGGGCAGCTCCTACGAGCAGTACTTC.